This TCR beta chain was obtained from a study of response to subunit inactivated influenza vaccine. Study-level points and caveats: Each seasonal influenza vaccination, the authors suggested, recruits few new T cells.

The table lists this clonotype with a few counts. The antigen is not known. TCRdb passed the RT-PCR reads through MiXCR, listing each CDR3 protein once. The table includes approximately 520,000 distinct CDR3 sequences, about 25% detected once. The TCR was taken from a man aged 50 or older who received an inactivated influenza vaccine. Specimen: CD4+ T cells sorted from PBMCs, collected less than 6 days after vaccination.

In DNA, the CDR3 is TGTGCCAGCAGTCCCTTTGGCCTAAATCAGCCCCAGCATTTT. Its translation is CASSPFGLNQPQHF. This chain joins TRBV28 and TRBJ1-5; D is unclear. The germline V and J ends were trimmed by 5 bases and 4 bases, with 12 bases remaining between them. This CDR3 comprises 14 residues. Germline CDR1 and CDR2: MDHEN and SYDVKM.